This T cell receptor (beta chain) was found in a study of T cell changes during pregnancy in multiple sclerosis. This CDR3 has 16 amino acids. V was pared by 3 bases and J by 4 bases, with 8 bases of the junction left unmatched. Per the germline V gene, CDR1 is SGHVT and CDR2 is SQSDAQ. Generated by immunoSEQ multiplex PCR, the TCRdb table keeps only in-frame clones and is missing some. This repertoire shows 73,000 or so clones, about 90% found once; its top ten account for 0.65% to 0.9%. The receptor comes from a female donor with multiple sclerosis, enrolled in a pregnancy study. The chain links TRBV7-4 to TRBJ1-3; 8 nucleotides line up with TRBD1. The source was peripheral blood, collected in the second trimester of pregnancy. CDR3 DNA: TGTGCCAGCAGCTTGGGAGACAGGGGACCCGGAAACACCATATATTTT. Translation gives CASSLGDRGPGNTIYF.